Listed below are T cell receptor beta chains from one sample, sequenced in a study of blood T cell repertoires in COVID-19. Assay: immunoSEQ multiplex PCR; the TCRdb copy retains only in-frame clones and omits some. The sample records about 200,000 clones, approximately 80% being singletons. Source material: peripheral blood. Receptors originate from a man aged 40-50 years with acute or convalescent COVID-19. The CDR3 runs from the conserved cysteine through the conserved F or W. Fields, in order: D gene, V gene, J gene, clone size, CDR3 DNA, CDR3 protein. D genes are given only for firm matches. Clone size is shown for a subset of rows, as once, few, many or a class of expanded clone.

d_gene: .
v_gene: TRBV27
j_gene: TRBJ1-2
abundance: .
CDR3nt: TGTGCCAGCAGCTACGACAGCAACTATGGCTACACCTTC
CDR3aa: CASSYDSNYGYTF

d_gene: .
v_gene: TRBV2
j_gene: TRBJ1-2
abundance: few
CDR3nt: TGTGCCAGCAGTGAGGCACAGATCTATGGCTACACCTTC
CDR3aa: CASSEAQIYGYTF

d_gene: .
v_gene: TRBV4-1
j_gene: TRBJ1-2
abundance: many
CDR3nt: TGCGCCAGCAGCCAAGGGAGACGCTACACCTTC
CDR3aa: CASSQGRRYTF

d_gene: TRBD1
v_gene: TRBV12-3/TRBV12-4
j_gene: TRBJ1-1
abundance: .
CDR3nt: TGTGCCAGCAGTTTGGACAGGGCAGCTGAAGCTTTCTTT
CDR3aa: CASSLDRAAEAFF

d_gene: .
v_gene: TRBV14
j_gene: TRBJ1-3
abundance: .
CDR3nt: TGTGCCAGCAGCCACGTCCCCCTCGTCTTT
CDR3aa: CASSHVPLVF

d_gene: .
v_gene: TRBV4-3
j_gene: TRBJ2-3
abundance: .
CDR3nt: TGCGCCAGCAGCCAAGGGACAGCGGAGGTCACAGATACGCAGTATTTT
CDR3aa: CASSQGTAEVTDTQYF

d_gene: .
v_gene: TRBV21-1
j_gene: TRBJ2-7
abundance: .
CDR3nt: TGTGCCAGCAGCAGTAGGGACTGGGGGGCCTACGAGCAGTACTTC
CDR3aa: CASSSRDWGAYEQYF

d_gene: .
v_gene: TRBV19
j_gene: TRBJ1-1
abundance: .
CDR3nt: TGTGCCAGTACCCCCCTTCCCACGGCGGGCACTGAAGCTTTCTTT
CDR3aa: CASTPLPTAGTEAFF

d_gene: .
v_gene: TRBV4-1
j_gene: TRBJ2-5
abundance: .
CDR3nt: TGCGCCAGCAGCCAAGAAGAGTTAGGGAGGATAGAGACCCAGTACTTC
CDR3aa: CASSQEELGRIETQYF

d_gene: TRBD1
v_gene: TRBV10-1
j_gene: TRBJ1-2
abundance: .
CDR3nt: TGCGCCAGCAGTGAGTCGGGACAGAGTGGCTACACCTTC
CDR3aa: CASSESGQSGYTF

d_gene: .
v_gene: TRBV5-1
j_gene: TRBJ1-1
abundance: .
CDR3nt: TGCGCCAGCAGCTTGGAGATCGGCAGGCCCCGTGAAGCTTTCTTT
CDR3aa: CASSLEIGRPREAFF

d_gene: .
v_gene: TRBV7-3
j_gene: TRBJ2-1
abundance: once
CDR3nt: TGTGCCAGCAGCTTTGGCCTAGCGAGCGATGAGCAGTTCTTC
CDR3aa: CASSFGLASDEQFF

d_gene: .
v_gene: TRBV14
j_gene: TRBJ1-1
abundance: .
CDR3nt: TGTGCCAGCAGCCAAGACCAGGGCTCGAACACTGAAGCTTTCTTT
CDR3aa: CASSQDQGSNTEAFF

d_gene: TRBD2
v_gene: TRBV7-9
j_gene: TRBJ2-7
abundance: .
CDR3nt: TGTGCCAGCAGCTTAACGGGACTAGGAGGCGAGCAGTACTTC
CDR3aa: CASSLTGLGGEQYF

d_gene: .
v_gene: TRBV14
j_gene: TRBJ2-5
abundance: .
CDR3nt: TGTGCCAGCAGCCAAGGGGCAGCCCTGTACCAAGAGACCCAGTACTTC
CDR3aa: CASSQGAALYQETQYF

d_gene: .
v_gene: TRBV27
j_gene: TRBJ2-2
abundance: .
CDR3nt: TGTGCCAGCAGTCCGTCGAACACCGGGGAGCTGTTTTTT
CDR3aa: CASSPSNTGELFF

d_gene: .
v_gene: TRBV19
j_gene: TRBJ2-1
abundance: .
CDR3nt: TGTGCCAGTAGTCCGGACTCGAGCTCCTACAATGAGCAGTTCTTC
CDR3aa: CASSPDSSSYNEQFF

d_gene: .
v_gene: TRBV7-3
j_gene: TRBJ1-6
abundance: .
CDR3nt: TGTGCCAGCAGCTTCGGGGGGTCGGGATCACCCCTCCACTTT
CDR3aa: CASSFGGSGSPLHF

d_gene: .
v_gene: TRBV6-6
j_gene: TRBJ1-4
abundance: once
CDR3nt: TGTGCCAGCAGTCCTTGGACAGATGAAAAACTGTTTTTT
CDR3aa: CASSPWTDEKLFF

d_gene: TRBD2
v_gene: TRBV30
j_gene: TRBJ2-1
abundance: .
CDR3nt: TGTGCCTGGAGTGTAGGCCAGCGGGACTACAATGAGCAGTTCTTC
CDR3aa: CAWSVGQRDYNEQFF

d_gene: .
v_gene: TRBV27
j_gene: TRBJ1-6
abundance: .
CDR3nt: TGTGCCTCCGCAAGGGGAAATAATTCACCCCTCCACTTT
CDR3aa: CASARGNNSPLHF

d_gene: .
v_gene: TRBV19
j_gene: TRBJ1-4
abundance: .
CDR3nt: TGTGCCAGTAGTAAAACAGGGAATGAAAAACTGTTTTTT
CDR3aa: CASSKTGNEKLFF

d_gene: .
v_gene: TRBV7-9
j_gene: TRBJ1-2
abundance: .
CDR3nt: TGTGCCAGCAGCTTAGGAAATCTGGGGCGTTTCACCTTC
CDR3aa: CASSLGNLGRFTF

d_gene: .
v_gene: TRBV11-3
j_gene: TRBJ2-3
abundance: .
CDR3nt: TGTGCCAGCAGCTTCGCCCAGAGCACAGATACGCAGTATTTT
CDR3aa: CASSFAQSTDTQYF

d_gene: TRBD1
v_gene: TRBV7-8
j_gene: TRBJ2-5
abundance: .
CDR3nt: TGTGCCAGCAGTCTGGGACAGAGGGGAGAGACCCAGTACTTC
CDR3aa: CASSLGQRGETQYF

d_gene: TRBD1
v_gene: TRBV28
j_gene: TRBJ1-1
abundance: few
CDR3nt: TGTGCCAGCAGTTTACAAGGGGGCGTGATTAGGAACACTGAAGCTTTCTTT
CDR3aa: CASSLQGGVIRNTEAFF

d_gene: TRBD1
v_gene: TRBV4-1
j_gene: TRBJ2-1
abundance: .
CDR3nt: TGCGCCAGCAGCGGACAGGGATACAATGAGCAGTTCTTC
CDR3aa: CASSGQGYNEQFF

d_gene: .
v_gene: TRBV4-1
j_gene: TRBJ1-1
abundance: .
CDR3nt: TGCGCCAGCAGCCAGAAATCCGGGACACCCTCCTTGAACACTGAAGCTTTCTTT
CDR3aa: CASSQKSGTPSLNTEAFF

d_gene: .
v_gene: TRBV10-3
j_gene: TRBJ2-5
abundance: .
CDR3nt: TGTGCCATCATGGACGGGGGTGAAGAGACCCAGTACTTC
CDR3aa: CAIMDGGEETQYF

d_gene: .
v_gene: TRBV11-1
j_gene: TRBJ1-1
abundance: .
CDR3nt: TGTGCCAGCAGCTTAGGAGGCAGGGGTGGCACTGAAGCTTTCTTT
CDR3aa: CASSLGGRGGTEAFF

d_gene: .
v_gene: TRBV3-1/TRBV3-2
j_gene: TRBJ2-1
abundance: .
CDR3nt: TGTGCCAGCAGCCAACTATTAATACGAGCACAGCAGTTCTTC
CDR3aa: CASSQLLIRAQQFF

d_gene: .
v_gene: TRBV18
j_gene: TRBJ2-1
abundance: .
CDR3nt: TGTGCCAGCTCACCATTGTCCGGGAGCTCCTACAATGAGCAGTTCTTC
CDR3aa: CASSPLSGSSYNEQFF

d_gene: TRBD1
v_gene: TRBV19
j_gene: TRBJ2-5
abundance: .
CDR3nt: TGTGCCAGTCGGGACAGGGGCGACGAGACCCAGTACTTC
CDR3aa: CASRDRGDETQYF

d_gene: .
v_gene: TRBV27
j_gene: TRBJ1-4
abundance: .
CDR3nt: TGTGCCAGCAGTCGGGACAACGAGGAAAAACTGTTTTTT
CDR3aa: CASSRDNEEKLFF

d_gene: .
v_gene: TRBV9
j_gene: TRBJ2-1
abundance: .
CDR3nt: TGTGCCAGCAGCGTAGCGACAGGCGGGAATGAGCAGTTCTTC
CDR3aa: CASSVATGGNEQFF

d_gene: .
v_gene: TRBV7-2
j_gene: TRBJ1-1
abundance: .
CDR3nt: TGTGCCAGCAGCTTCAGCGGGTCCATGAACACTGAAGCTTTCTTT
CDR3aa: CASSFSGSMNTEAFF

d_gene: .
v_gene: TRBV10-1
j_gene: TRBJ2-2
abundance: .
CDR3nt: TGCGCCAGTAAGAACACCGGGGAGCTGTTTTTT
CDR3aa: CASKNTGELFF

d_gene: .
v_gene: TRBV2
j_gene: TRBJ1-3
abundance: .
CDR3nt: TGTGCCAGCAGTTCAGGATATCTCGCTGGAAACACCATATATTTT
CDR3aa: CASSSGYLAGNTIYF

d_gene: .
v_gene: TRBV18
j_gene: TRBJ1-1
abundance: .
CDR3nt: TGTGCCAGCTCACCGGTGGAAATGAGGGACACTGAAGCTTTCTTT
CDR3aa: CASSPVEMRDTEAFF

d_gene: .
v_gene: TRBV6-5
j_gene: TRBJ1-6
abundance: .
CDR3nt: TGTGCCAGCACCCCCAGGCCCTATAATTCACCCCTCCACTTT
CDR3aa: CASTPRPYNSPLHF

d_gene: .
v_gene: TRBV29-1
j_gene: TRBJ2-7
abundance: .
CDR3nt: TGCAGCGTTGCGTCAGGCTCCTACGAGCAGTACTTC
CDR3aa: CSVASGSYEQYF

d_gene: .
v_gene: TRBV27
j_gene: TRBJ1-1
abundance: .
CDR3nt: TGTGCCAGCAGTTTTGAGGGAAGGATGACTGAAGCTTTCTTT
CDR3aa: CASSFEGRMTEAFF

d_gene: TRBD1
v_gene: TRBV2
j_gene: TRBJ2-5
abundance: .
CDR3nt: TGTGCCAGTACAGGGGTCGAGGAGACCCAGTACTTC
CDR3aa: CASTGVEETQYF

d_gene: .
v_gene: TRBV19
j_gene: TRBJ1-1
abundance: .
CDR3nt: TGTGCCAGTAGCGAGTGGGGCGATGGCACTGAAGCTTTCTTT
CDR3aa: CASSEWGDGTEAFF

d_gene: TRBD2
v_gene: TRBV10-1
j_gene: TRBJ2-3
abundance: .
CDR3nt: TGCGCCAGCAGTAACTTAGCGGGGTACACAGATACGCAGTATTTT
CDR3aa: CASSNLAGYTDTQYF

d_gene: .
v_gene: TRBV11-2
j_gene: TRBJ1-4
abundance: .
CDR3nt: TGTGCCAGCAGCTTAGGGGGAGCTAATGAAAAACTGTTTTTT
CDR3aa: CASSLGGANEKLFF

d_gene: TRBD1
v_gene: TRBV18
j_gene: TRBJ1-1
abundance: few
CDR3nt: TGTGCCAGCTCACCACTGAACAGGGGAGACACTGAAGCTTTCTTT
CDR3aa: CASSPLNRGDTEAFF

d_gene: .
v_gene: TRBV5-1
j_gene: TRBJ1-1
abundance: .
CDR3nt: TGCGCCAGCAGTAAAACAGGAATCCTGAACACTGAAGCTTTCTTT
CDR3aa: CASSKTGILNTEAFF

d_gene: TRBD2
v_gene: TRBV3-1/TRBV3-2
j_gene: TRBJ2-5
abundance: .
CDR3nt: TGTGCCAGCAGCCAGCTAGCGGGAGTGGAGACCCAGTACTTC
CDR3aa: CASSQLAGVETQYF

d_gene: .
v_gene: TRBV6-5
j_gene: TRBJ1-1
abundance: .
CDR3nt: TGTGCCAGCAGTTACTATCCAGGGCCTGAAGCTTTCTTT
CDR3aa: CASSYYPGPEAFF

d_gene: .
v_gene: TRBV29-1
j_gene: TRBJ2-3
abundance: .
CDR3nt: TGCAGCGTCGCACCTGCAGGGGTCGGGACAGATACGCAGTATTTT
CDR3aa: CSVAPAGVGTDTQYF